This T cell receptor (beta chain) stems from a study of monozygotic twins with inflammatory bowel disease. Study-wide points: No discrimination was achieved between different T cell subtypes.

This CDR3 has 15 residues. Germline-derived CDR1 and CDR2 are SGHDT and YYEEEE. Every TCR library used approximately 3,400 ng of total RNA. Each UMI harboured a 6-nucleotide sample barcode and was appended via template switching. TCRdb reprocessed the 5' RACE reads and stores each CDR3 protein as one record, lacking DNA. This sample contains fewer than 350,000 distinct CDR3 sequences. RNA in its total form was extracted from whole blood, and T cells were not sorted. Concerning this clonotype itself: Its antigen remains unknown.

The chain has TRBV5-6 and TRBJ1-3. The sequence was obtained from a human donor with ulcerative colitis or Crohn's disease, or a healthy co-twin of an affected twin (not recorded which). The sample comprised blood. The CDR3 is CASSLVQGSGNTIYF.